Each of the 24 T cell receptor beta chains below was sequenced from the same sample in a study of identical twins. One entry per CDR3 protein results from TCRdb running MiXCR on the 5' RACE reads. This repertoire shows 500,000 to 550,000 distinct CDR3 sequences, 20% to 25% found once; its top ten account for 0.48%. This same sample was also part of a study on yellow fever vaccine responses in identical twins.

The specimen was CD4+ T cells sorted from blood. Source of these receptors: a woman under 30 in good health.

This chain joins TRBV11-3 and TRBJ1-5; no clear D. Germline V gene sequence: CDR1 SGHNT, CDR2 YENEEA. CDR3 size: 14 residues. V dropped 9 bases and J dropped 4 bases, with 16 bases sitting between them. CDR3 nucleotides: TGTGCCAGACCCGGGATGGCAGCTAATCAGCCCCAGCATTTT. As protein: CARPGMAANQPQHF.

V and J are TRBV19 and TRBJ2-1; the D is unclear. Germline CDR1 LNHDA, CDR2 SQIVND (reference sequence). Trimming took off 6 bases at V and 7 bases at J, with 13 bases between the two ends. The CDR3 has 13 amino acids. The CDR3 bases are TGTGCCAGTAGCCCCACCCTAAAGAATGAGCAGTTCTTC. It encodes CASSPTLKNEQFF.

This clonotype was counted between two and nine times. The chain recombines TRBV29-1 with TRBJ2-7; D gene uncertain. The CDR3 contains 11 residues. Trimming left V 4 bases short and J 1 base short, with 5 bases between. Germline assignment: CDR1 SQVTM and CDR2 ANQGSEA. The CDR3 reads CSVARSYEQYF. The DNA of the CDR3 is TGCAGCGTTGCCAGGTCCTACGAGCAGTACTTC.

CDR3 coding DNA: TGTGCCAGCAGTTCTGAAGGGGCAGGGTACTACAATGAGCAGTTCTTC. Amino acids: CASSSEGAGYYNEQFF. The chain is built from TRBV6-5 and TRBJ2-1, with TRBD1 as a possible D gene (5 bases). CDR3 length: 16 amino acids. Trimming took off 4 bases at V and 3 bases at J, with 16 bases between the two ends. The germline CDR1 and CDR2 sequences are MNHEY and SVGAGI.

The chain couples TRBV28 to TRBJ2-2; no clear D gene. V was trimmed by 5 bases and J by 7 bases, leaving 11 bases between them. Germline lookup yields CDR1 MDHEN and CDR2 SYDVKM. This CDR3 is built from 13 residues. DNA of the CDR3: TGTGCCAGCAGTCGCGACTGGTTCGGGGAGCTGTTTTTT. It encodes CASSRDWFGELFF.

The sample holds many counts of this clonotype. This chain connects TRBV5-1 to TRBJ1-1; D not certain. The CDR3 contains 13 residues. Per the germline V gene, CDR1 is SGHRS and CDR2 is YFSETQ. V was clipped by 9 bases and J by 0 bases, with 12 bases between them. CDR3 bases: TGCGCCACCCGAACGGAGATGAACACTGAAGCTTTCTTT. This sequence encodes CATRTEMNTEAFF.

The chain links TRBV6-5 to TRBJ2-1; 8 positions agree with TRBD2. The germline gives CDR1 MNHEY, CDR2 SVGAGI. This CDR3 contains 17 residues. The junction had 7 bases not matched to a gene; V was cut back by 0 bases and J by 3 bases. The CDR3 is CASSYSTGGARYNEQFF. The CDR3, as DNA: TGTGCCAGCAGTTACTCGACCGGGGGGGCCCGCTACAATGAGCAGTTCTTC.

This clonotype has a handful of counts. The CDR3 sequence is CASSQMGGTYNEQFF. The CDR3 bases are TGTGCCAGCAGCCAGATGGGCGGAACCTACAATGAGCAGTTCTTC. This chain uses TRBV5-5 with TRBJ2-1; D call uncertain. This CDR3 spans 15 amino acids. V lost 4 bases and J lost 2, with 13 bases in between. Germline CDR1 is SGHKS and CDR2 is YYEKEE (reference sequence). Full variable domain (missing parts from reference TRBV5-5 and TRBJ2-1): DAGVTQSPTHLIKTRGQQVTLRCSPISGHKSVSWYQQVLGQGPQFIFQYYEKEERGRGNFPDRFSARQFPNYSSELNVNALLLGDSALYLCASSQMGGTYNEQFFGPGTRLTVL.

The chain employs TRBV29-1 and TRBJ1-2; 7 bases agree with TRBD1. This CDR3 has 12 residues. Germline trimming cut 6 bases from V and 8 bases from J; bases unmatched to any gene: 9. CDR1 is SQVTM and CDR2 is ANQGSEA in the germline V gene. Here the CDR3 DNA reads TGCAGCGTCAAGACAGGGCAGTCAGGCTACACCTTC. Its protein is CSVKTGQSGYTF. Full variable domain (remainder filled in from reference TRBV29-1 and TRBJ1-2): SAVISQKPSRDICQRGTSLTIQCQVDSQVTMMFWYRQQPGQSLTLIATANQGSEATYESGFVIDKFPISRPNLTFSTLTVSNMSPEDSSIYLCSVKTGQSGYTFGSGTRLTVV.

This clonotype occurred many times. The V call is TRBV20-1, the J call TRBJ2-4; possibly TRBD1 for D (5 bases). Germline V gene lookup returns CDR1 DFQATT and CDR2 SNEGSKA (reference sequence). The V end was cut by 2 bases, the J end by 0 bases, with 14 bases between. The CDR3 contains 16 residues. The CDR3 DNA reads TGCAGTGCTAGATCCGGGCAGGGTTTAGCCAAAAACATTCAGTACTTC. Its protein is CSARSGQGLAKNIQYF.

This chain joins TRBV9 and TRBJ2-2; 9 bases fit TRBD2. Germline-derived CDR1 and CDR2 are SGDLS and YYNGEE. The CDR3 has 16 amino acids. The trim removed 3 bases at V and 7 bases at J, leaving 10 bases unmatched. CDR3 nucleotides: TGTGCCAGCAGCGCTAATAGCGGGAGCTTTAGCGGGGAGCTGTTTTTT. Protein: CASSANSGSFSGELFF.

The chain employs TRBV6-1 and TRBJ2-2, with D maybe TRBD1 (5 bases). CDR1 and CDR2 (germline): MNHNS, SASEGT. V lost 2 bases, J lost 6 bases, and 10 bases lay in between. There are 14 residues in the CDR3. CDR3 DNA sequence: TGTGCCAGCAGTGAATCAGGGCCGGCCGGGGAGCTGTTTTTT. Translating gives CASSESGPAGELFF.

This sequence joins TRBV7-9 and TRBJ2-2; D remains unclear. V lost 5 bases, J lost 5 bases, and 12 bases lay in between. The CDR3 extends over 14 amino acids. The germline gives CDR1 SEHNR, CDR2 FQNEAQ (reference sequence). The CDR3 nucleotides read TGTGCCAGCAGCACCAGTAGTTCAACCGGGGAGCTGTTTTTT. Translation: CASSTSSSTGELFF.

The chain joins TRBV5-6 to TRBJ2-7; 11 bases match TRBD2. Germline CDR1 and CDR2: SGHDT and YYEEEE. Germline trimming cut 4 bases from V and 6 bases from J; bases unmatched to any gene: 9. The CDR3 is made up of 15 amino acids. CDR3 DNA: TGTGCCAGCAGCCGGAGACTAGCGGGACCCTCCGAGCAGTACTTC. This sequence encodes CASSRRLAGPSEQYF.

The chain combines TRBV24-1 with TRBJ2-1; 10 positions agree with TRBD2. The CDR3 totals 15 residues. Trimming cost V 6 bases and J 6 bases; bases outside gene matches: 7. CDR1 and CDR2 from the germline V gene are KGHDR and SFDVKD. The CDR3 bases are TGTGCCACCAGTAGGAGCCTAGCGGGAGTCAATGAGCAGTTCTTC. This codes for CATSRSLAGVNEQFF.

This chain joins TRBV5-5 and TRBJ2-1; tentative D call: TRBD2 (5 bases). V was pared by 4 bases and J by 2 bases, with 16 bases between. Looked up from germline, CDR1 is SGHKS and CDR2 is YYEKEE (reference sequence). The CDR3 is 16 residues long. The CDR3 DNA follows: TGTGCCAGCAGCCCGGTCGGGGAATCCACCTACAATGAGCAGTTCTTC. The encoded protein is CASSPVGESTYNEQFF.

This clonotype was seen at least ten times. CDR3 coding DNA: TGTGCCAGCAGTTTCGGGGCAAATCAGCCCCAGCATTTT. Protein: CASSFGANQPQHF. The chain is built from TRBV27 and TRBJ1-5; a possible D gene is TRBD1 (5 bases). Germline CDR1 reads MNHEY; CDR2 reads SMNVEV (reference sequence). The ends were cut back, 3 bases at V and 4 bases at J, with 7 bases in the middle. This CDR3 is 13 amino acids long.

The rearrangement joins TRBV11-1 to TRBJ2-1; TRBD2 matches at 9 bases. Per germline, CDR1 SGHAT and CDR2 FQDESV (reference sequence). The CDR3 has 19 amino acids. The trim removed 1 base at V and 8 bases at J, leaving 18 bases unmatched. CDR3 bases: TGTGCCAGCAGCTTAGTCCGGGGGTCGCGGCTAGCGGGGCTCGATGAGCAGTTCTTC. It translates to CASSLVRGSRLAGLDEQFF.

J is TRBJ2-1 and V is TRBV20-1; TRBD2 matches 7 bases. The CDR3 length is 14 residues. CDR1 DFQATT and CDR2 SNEGSKA come from the germline V gene (reference sequence). Germline trimming cut 5 bases from V and 0 bases from J; bases unmatched to any gene: 4. CDR3 sequence reads: CSAPSGLSYNEQFF. The CDR3 coding sequence is TGCAGTGCTCCTAGCGGACTCTCCTACAATGAGCAGTTCTTC.

Only a few counts were recorded for this clonotype. The chain combines TRBV4-1 with TRBJ2-1; either TRBD1 or TRBD2 may fit D (6 bases each). Trimming stripped 5 bases from V and 11 bases from J, with 19 bases between. CDR3 length equals 14 residues. Per the germline V gene, CDR1 is MGHRA and CDR2 is YSYEKL. The CDR3 DNA sequence: TGCGCCAGCAGCTCTACCCTCTGGGGGGACAAGCAGTTCTTC. Amino acid sequence: CASSSTLWGDKQFF.

Only a few counts were recorded for this clonotype. The chain carries TRBV12-5 and TRBJ1-1, with D unclear. The CDR3 loop spans 13 amino acids. The V end lost 4 bases, the J end lost 1 base, and 7 bases lay between the germline ends. Per germline, CDR1 LGHNT and CDR2 FRNRAP. CDR3 amino acids: CASGSTENTEAFF. The CDR3 coding sequence is TGTGCTAGTGGTTCGACCGAGAACACTGAAGCTTTCTTT. Combining the CDR3 with reference TRBV12-5 and TRBJ1-1 gives the whole variable domain DARVTQTPRHKVTEMGQEVTMRCQPILGHNTVFWYRQTMMQGLELLAYFRNRAPLDDSGMPKDRFSAEMPDATLATLKIQPSEPRDSAVYFCASGSTENTEAFFGQGTRLTVV.

This clonotype was counted a few times. The rearrangement joins TRBV10-3 to TRBJ2-3; a weak D match, TRBD2 (6 bases). This CDR3 region has 17 residues. Trimming cost V 6 bases and J 3 bases, with 22 bases left between them. Germline loops: CDR1 ENHRY, CDR2 SYGVKD. CDR3 DNA sequence: TGTGCCATCAGGACCCGAGCTAGCGCTGAACTGACAGATACGCAGTATTTT. It translates to CAIRTRASAELTDTQYF.

This chain uses TRBV7-9 with TRBJ2-3; D might be TRBD2 (7 bases). The ends were cut back, 4 bases at V and 1 base at J, with 15 bases in the middle. The germline gives CDR1 SEHNR, CDR2 FQNEAQ (reference sequence). The CDR3 length is 16 residues. CDR3 bases: TGTGCCAGCAGCTCGCCGGCGGGGGCCCGCACAGATACGCAGTATTTT. Translated, it gives CASSSPAGARTDTQYF. The variable domain in full, with the rest retrieved from reference TRBV7-9 and TRBJ2-3, is DTGVSQNPRHKITKRGQNVTFRCDPISEHNRLYWYRQTLGQGPEFLTYFQNEAQLEKSRLLSDRFSAERPKGSFSTLEIQRTEQGDSAMYLCASSSPAGARTDTQYFGPGTRLTVL.

A few counts support this clonotype. V usage is TRBV2 and J usage is TRBJ2-2, with a possible D match to TRBD1 (6 bases). CDR3 size: 14 residues. Germline CDR1 reads SNHLY; CDR2 reads FYNNEI. V was cut by 7 bases and J by 5 bases, with 14 bases left in between. This CDR3 is CASIRDTATGELFF. The CDR3 nucleotides read TGTGCCAGCATCAGGGACACCGCGACCGGGGAGCTGTTTTTT. Drawing the rest from reference TRBV2 and TRBJ2-2, the complete variable domain is EPEVTQTPSHQVTQMGQEVILRCVPISNHLYFYWYRQILGQKVEFLVSFYNNEISEKSEIFDDQFSVERPDGSNFTLKIRSTKLEDSAMYFCASIRDTATGELFFGEGSRLTVL.